This T cell receptor (beta chain) comes out of a study of tumor-infiltrating lymphocytes in primary liver carcinoma. Whole-study context: Treatment of the patients' primary liver carcinoma consisted of surgical resection. Regardless of tissue type, samples showed similar yields of roughly 3.65 to 8 million productive TCRbeta reads.

For this clonotype: A much more abundant neighbour one base away suggests this may be a read error.

The CDR3 totals 16 residues. CDR1 is SGHNT, CDR2 YYREEE, per germline (reference sequence). Germline DNA was extracted alongside blood RNA, which was obtained from unsorted whole blood. Sampling before surgery obtained around 3.6 milliliters of peripheral blood. Synthesis of TCR beta cDNA was carried out from around 540 ng total RNA with a constant-region primer. ARM-PCR was slightly modified, and three nested multiplex PCR rounds with it gave rise to the TCR beta libraries. The first two PCR rounds, approximately 11 cycles each, used TRBV1-TRBV30 forward primers and a C-beta reverse primer. In TCRdb, the multiplex PCR reads were re-called with MiXCR into one record per CDR3 protein. The sample consists of 200,000 or so distinct CDR3 sequences, roughly two thirds of them appearing once.

The TCR comes from an older woman with primary liver carcinoma and hepatitis B virus infection. Sequencing used peripheral blood. The chain carries TRBV5-4 and TRBJ2-3; D possibly matches TRBD1 or TRBD2 (5 bases each). This chain's CDR3 is CASSLFSGRSTETQYF. DNA of the CDR3: TGTGCCAGCAGCTTGTTTTCGGGACGGAGCACAGAGACGCAGTATTTT. The full variable domain, rest sourced from reference TRBV5-4 and TRBJ2-3, is ETGVTQSPTHLIKTRGQQVTLRCSSQSGHNTVSWYQQALGQGPQFIFQYYREEENGRGNFPPRFSGLQFPNYSSELNVNALELDDSALYLCASSLFSGRSTETQYFGPGTRLTVL.